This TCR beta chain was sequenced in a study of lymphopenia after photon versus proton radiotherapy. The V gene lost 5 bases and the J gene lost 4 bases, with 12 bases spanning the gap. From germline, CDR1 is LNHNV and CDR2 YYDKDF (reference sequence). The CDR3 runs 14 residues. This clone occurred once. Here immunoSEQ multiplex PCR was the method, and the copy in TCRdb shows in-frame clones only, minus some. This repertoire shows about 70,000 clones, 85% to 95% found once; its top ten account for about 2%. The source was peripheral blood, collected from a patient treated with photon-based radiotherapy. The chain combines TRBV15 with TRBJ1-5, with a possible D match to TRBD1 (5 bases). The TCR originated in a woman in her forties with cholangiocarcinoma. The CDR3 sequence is CATSPWDPNQPQHF. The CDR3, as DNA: TGTGCCACCAGCCCCTGGGACCCTAATCAGCCCCAGCATTTT.